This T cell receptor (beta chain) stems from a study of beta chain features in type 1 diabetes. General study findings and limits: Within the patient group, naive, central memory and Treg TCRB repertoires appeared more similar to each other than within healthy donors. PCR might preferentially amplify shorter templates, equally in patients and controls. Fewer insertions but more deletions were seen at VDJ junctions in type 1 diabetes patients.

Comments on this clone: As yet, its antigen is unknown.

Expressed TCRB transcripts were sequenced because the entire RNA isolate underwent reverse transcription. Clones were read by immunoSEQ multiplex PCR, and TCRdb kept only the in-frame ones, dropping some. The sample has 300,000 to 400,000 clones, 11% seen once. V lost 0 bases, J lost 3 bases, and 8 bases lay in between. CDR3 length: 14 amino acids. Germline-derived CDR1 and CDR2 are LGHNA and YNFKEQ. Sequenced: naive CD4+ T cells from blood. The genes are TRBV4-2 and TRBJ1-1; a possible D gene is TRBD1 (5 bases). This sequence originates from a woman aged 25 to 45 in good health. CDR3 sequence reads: CASSQDARDTEAFF. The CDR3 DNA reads TGTGCCAGCAGCCAAGACGCCAGGGACACTGAAGCTTTCTTT.